The following is a T cell receptor beta chain sequence with its context. These data belong to a study of blood T cell repertoires in COVID-19. Study in general: Samples came from the United States, Italy and Spain, spanning acute and convalescent COVID-19.

J lost 3 bases, V lost 4 bases, and 2 bases had no gene match. Germline assignment: CDR1 SEHNR and CDR2 FQNEAQ (reference sequence). The CDR3 contains 13 residues. TCRdb's copy holds only in-frame clones and misses some; the assay was immunoSEQ multiplex PCR. The sample has 300,000 to 400,000 clones, roughly nine tenths seen once. Participants came from roughly 23 US areas, aged about 18 to 95 years. Cohort allocation depended upon clinical history that participants reported. Before being deemed recovered, Cohort 3 donors had two negative PCRs, clearance, or symptom resolution. This clonotype was sampled from a man aged 60 to 75 who had recovered from COVID-19. The sequencing input was PBMCs or T cells enriched from blood (not recorded which). This chain uses TRBV7-9 with TRBJ2-7; 8 nucleotides agree with TRBD1. The CDR3 DNA reads TGTGCCAGCAGCTGGGGGACAGGCTACGAGCAGTACTTC. Its translation is CASSWGTGYEQYF.